Listed here are 4 T cell receptor beta chains from one sample, sequenced in a study of T cells after yellow fever vaccination. TCRdb ran MiXCR on the 5' RACE reads and lists one entry per CDR3 protein. The table shows some 400,000 distinct CDR3 sequences, with approximately 18% occurring only once. Sequencing used PBMCs, obtained before the yellow fever booster vaccination. The receptor source for this set is a man aged 18 to 35 who received the YFV17D yellow fever vaccine.

This clonotype was seen a few times. The chain joins TRBV7-3 to TRBJ2-1; D is perhaps TRBD1 or TRBD2 (5 bases each). In germline, CDR1 is SGHTA, CDR2 FQGTGA. The CDR3 has 12 residues. The V end lost 2 bases, the J end lost 9 bases, and 8 bases lay between the germline ends. CDR3 residues: CASSLPGAEQFF. The CDR3 coding sequence is TGTGCCAGCAGCTTACCCGGGGCTGAGCAGTTCTTC.

A few counts support this clonotype. This rearrangement joins TRBV10-3 to TRBJ2-4, with D perhaps given as TRBD1 or TRBD2 (5 bases each). Germline V gene lookup returns CDR1 ENHRY and CDR2 SYGVKD. The CDR3 runs 18 residues. The V end was cut by 3 bases, the J end by 0 bases, with 18 bases between. The CDR3 is CAISDRASWGLAKNIQYF. The CDR3 DNA is TGTGCCATCAGTGATAGGGCTAGCTGGGGCCTAGCCAAAAACATTCAGTACTTC.

The table lists this clonotype with a few counts. The chain has TRBV7-9 and TRBJ1-2; D is undetermined. This CDR3 is 16 amino acids long. V dropped 0 bases and J dropped 5 bases, with 16 bases sitting between them. Germline loops: CDR1 SEHNR, CDR2 FQNEAQ (reference sequence). Written as DNA, the CDR3 is TGTGCCAGCAGCTTAGCCGCGGATGGGCCCGATTATGGCTACACCTTC. Translating it yields CASSLAADGPDYGYTF.

The V call is TRBV7-9, the J call TRBJ2-3; D remains unclear. V gave up 5 bases and J gave up 6 bases, with 15 bases separating them. The germline gives CDR1 SEHNR, CDR2 FQNEAQ (reference sequence). The CDR3 covers 14 residues. This CDR3 is CASSPVGPQDTQYF. CDR3 DNA sequence: TGTGCCAGCAGCCCTGTTGGACCGCAGGATACGCAGTATTTT.